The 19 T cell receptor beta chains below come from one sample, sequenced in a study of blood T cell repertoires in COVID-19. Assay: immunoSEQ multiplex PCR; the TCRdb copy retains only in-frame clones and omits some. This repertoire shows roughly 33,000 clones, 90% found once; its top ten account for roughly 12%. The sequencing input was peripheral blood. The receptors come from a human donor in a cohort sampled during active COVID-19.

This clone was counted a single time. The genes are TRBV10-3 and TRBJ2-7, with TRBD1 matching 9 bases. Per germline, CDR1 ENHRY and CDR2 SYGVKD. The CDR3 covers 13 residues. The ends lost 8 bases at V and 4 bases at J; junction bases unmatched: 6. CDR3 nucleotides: TGTGCCATCGGGGGACAGGGAAGTTACGAGCAGTACTTC. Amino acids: CAIGGQGSYEQYF.

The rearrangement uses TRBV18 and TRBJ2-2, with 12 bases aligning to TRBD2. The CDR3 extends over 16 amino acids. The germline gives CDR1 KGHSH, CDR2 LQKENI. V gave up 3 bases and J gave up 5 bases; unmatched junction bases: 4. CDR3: CASSPLTSGSTGELFF. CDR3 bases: TGTGCCAGCTCACCTCTGACTAGCGGGAGTACCGGGGAGCTGTTTTTT. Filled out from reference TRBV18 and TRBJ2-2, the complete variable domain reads NAGVMQNPRHLVRRRGQEARLRCSPMKGHSHVYWYRQLPEEGLKFMVYLQKENIIDESGMPKERFSAEFPKEGPSILRIQQVVRGDSAAYFCASSPLTSGSTGELFFGEGSRLTVL.

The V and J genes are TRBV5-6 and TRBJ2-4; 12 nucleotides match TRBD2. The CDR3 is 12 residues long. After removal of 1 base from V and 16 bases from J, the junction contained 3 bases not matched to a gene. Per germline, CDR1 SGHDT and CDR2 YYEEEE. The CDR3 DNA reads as TGTGCCAGCAGCTTGCGGACTAGCGGGAACTACTTC. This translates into CASSLRTSGNYF.

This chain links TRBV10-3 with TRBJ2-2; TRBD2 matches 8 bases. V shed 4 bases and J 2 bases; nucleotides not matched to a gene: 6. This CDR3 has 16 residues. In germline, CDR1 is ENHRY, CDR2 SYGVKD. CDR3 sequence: CAISARLAGNTGELFF. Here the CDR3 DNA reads TGTGCCATCAGTGCTCGGCTAGCGGGTAACACCGGGGAGCTGTTTTTT.

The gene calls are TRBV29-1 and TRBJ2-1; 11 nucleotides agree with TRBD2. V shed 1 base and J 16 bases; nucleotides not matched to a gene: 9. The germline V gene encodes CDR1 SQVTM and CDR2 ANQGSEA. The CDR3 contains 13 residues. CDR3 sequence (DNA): TGCAGCGTTGAAGTAATAGCGGGAGGGCCCGTTTTCTTC. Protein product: CSVEVIAGGPVFF.

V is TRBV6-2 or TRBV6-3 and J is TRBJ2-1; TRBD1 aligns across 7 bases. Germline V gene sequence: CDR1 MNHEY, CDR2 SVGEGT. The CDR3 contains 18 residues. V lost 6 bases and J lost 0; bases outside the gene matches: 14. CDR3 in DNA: TGTGCCAGCAGCCACCATGCCCGGGACAGATCCTCCTACAATGAGCAGTTCTTC. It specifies CASSHHARDRSSYNEQFF.

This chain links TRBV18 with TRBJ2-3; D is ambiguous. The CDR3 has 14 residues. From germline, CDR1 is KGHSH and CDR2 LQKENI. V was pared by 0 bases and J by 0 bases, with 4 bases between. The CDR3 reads CASSPPYSTDTQYF. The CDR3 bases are TGTGCCAGCTCACCACCGTATAGCACAGATACGCAGTATTTT.

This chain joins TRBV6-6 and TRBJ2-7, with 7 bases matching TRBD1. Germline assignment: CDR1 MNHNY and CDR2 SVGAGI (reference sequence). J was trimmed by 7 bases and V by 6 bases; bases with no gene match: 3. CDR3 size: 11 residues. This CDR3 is CASSHRGEQYF. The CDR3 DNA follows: TGTGCCAGCAGCCACAGGGGTGAGCAGTACTTC.

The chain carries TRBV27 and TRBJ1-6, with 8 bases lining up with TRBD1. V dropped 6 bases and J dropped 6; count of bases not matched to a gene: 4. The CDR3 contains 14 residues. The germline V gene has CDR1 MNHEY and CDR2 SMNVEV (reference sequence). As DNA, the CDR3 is TGTGCCAGCAGACGGACAGGGATTAATTCACCCCTCCACTTT. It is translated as CASRRTGINSPLHF.

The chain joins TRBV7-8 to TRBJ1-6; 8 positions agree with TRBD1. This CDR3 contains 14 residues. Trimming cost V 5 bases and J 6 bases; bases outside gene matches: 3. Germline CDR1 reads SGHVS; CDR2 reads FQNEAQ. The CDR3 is CASSPDRGNSPLHF. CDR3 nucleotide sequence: TGTGCCAGCAGCCCAGACAGGGGTAATTCACCCCTCCACTTT.

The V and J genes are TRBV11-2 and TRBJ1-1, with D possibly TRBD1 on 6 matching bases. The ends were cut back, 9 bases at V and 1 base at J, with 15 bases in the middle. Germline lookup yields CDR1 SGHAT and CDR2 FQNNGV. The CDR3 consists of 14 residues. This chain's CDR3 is CASNLRDKNTEAFF. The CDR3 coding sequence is TGTGCCAGTAACCTCCGGGACAAGAACACTGAAGCTTTCTTT.

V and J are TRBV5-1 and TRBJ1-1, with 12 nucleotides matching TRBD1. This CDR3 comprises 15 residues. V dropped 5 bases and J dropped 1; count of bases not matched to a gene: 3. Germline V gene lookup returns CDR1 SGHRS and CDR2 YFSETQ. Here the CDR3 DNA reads TGCGCCAGCAGGGGACAGGGGGCCTCGAACACTGAAGCTTTCTTT. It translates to CASRGQGASNTEAFF.

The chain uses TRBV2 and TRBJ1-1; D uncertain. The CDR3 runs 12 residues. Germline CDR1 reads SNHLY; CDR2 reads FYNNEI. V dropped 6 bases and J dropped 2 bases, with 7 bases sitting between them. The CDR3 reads CASRTANTEAFF. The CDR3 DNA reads TGTGCCAGCAGAACAGCTAACACTGAAGCTTTCTTT.

CDR3 in DNA: TGTGCCAGCAGCCGCGGGGGACCCTCTGGCTACACCTTC. It translates to CASSRGGPSGYTF. The chain is built from TRBV6-2 or TRBV6-3 and TRBJ1-2; possible D gene TRBD1, 5 bases. Germline lookup yields CDR1 MNHEY and CDR2 SVGEGT. CDR3 size: 13 residues. Trimming shortened V by 6 bases and J by 7 bases, and 15 bases separated the two germline ends.

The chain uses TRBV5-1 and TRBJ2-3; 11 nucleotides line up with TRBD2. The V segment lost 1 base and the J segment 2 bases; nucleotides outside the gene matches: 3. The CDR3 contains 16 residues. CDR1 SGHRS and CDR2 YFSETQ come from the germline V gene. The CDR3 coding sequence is TGCGCCAGCAGCTTGACTAGCGGGAGTACCACAGATACGCAGTATTTT. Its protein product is CASSLTSGSTTDTQYF.

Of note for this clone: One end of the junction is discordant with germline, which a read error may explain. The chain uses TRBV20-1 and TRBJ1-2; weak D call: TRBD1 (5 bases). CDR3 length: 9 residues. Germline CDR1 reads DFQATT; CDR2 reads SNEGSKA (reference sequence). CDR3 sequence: CSARSTGPF. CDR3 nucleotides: TGCAGTGCTAGAAGCACAGGCCCCTTC.

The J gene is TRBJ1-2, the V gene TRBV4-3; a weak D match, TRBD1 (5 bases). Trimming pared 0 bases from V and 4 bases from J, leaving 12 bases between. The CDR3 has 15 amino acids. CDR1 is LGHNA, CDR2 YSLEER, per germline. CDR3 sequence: CASSQDRRQGYGYTF. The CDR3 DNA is TGCGCCAGCAGCCAAGATCGGCGGCAGGGCTATGGCTACACCTTC.

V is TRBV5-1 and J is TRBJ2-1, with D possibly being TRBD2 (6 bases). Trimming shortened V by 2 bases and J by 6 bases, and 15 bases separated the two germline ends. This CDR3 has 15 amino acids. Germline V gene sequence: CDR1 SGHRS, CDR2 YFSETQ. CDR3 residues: CASSFYAGPSNEQFF. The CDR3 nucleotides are TGCGCCAGCAGCTTCTACGCGGGACCTAGCAATGAGCAGTTCTTC. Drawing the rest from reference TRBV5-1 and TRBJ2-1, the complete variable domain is KAGVTQTPRYLIKTRGQQVTLSCSPISGHRSVSWYQQTPGQGLQFLFEYFSETQRNKGNFPGRFSGRQFSNSRSEMNVSTLELGDSALYLCASSFYAGPSNEQFFGPGTRLTVL.

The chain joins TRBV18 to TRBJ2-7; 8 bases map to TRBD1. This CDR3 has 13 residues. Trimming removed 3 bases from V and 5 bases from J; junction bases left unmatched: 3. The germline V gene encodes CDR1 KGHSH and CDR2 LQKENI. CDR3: CASSPTGADEQYF. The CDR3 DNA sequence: TGTGCCAGCTCACCGACAGGGGCAGACGAGCAGTACTTC.